These T cell receptor beta chains were read from a single sample in a study of T cell responses to AZD1222 COVID-19 vaccine. Sequenced by immunoSEQ multiplex PCR; TCRdb stores in-frame clones only, minus some. The sample contains approximately 98,000 clones, more than 70% of which appear only once. The material sequenced was peripheral blood, taken on day 0 of AZD1222 vaccination. All receptors derive from an adult in good health. CDR3s include the opening cysteine and the closing phenylalanine or tryptophan. The D gene is left open where the match is weak. A row's size may be missing; if present it is once, few, many or a size class.

d_call j_call clone_size v_call cdr3_aa cdr3_nt
NA TRBJ1-2 NA TRBV7-8 CASSPSLSRPYGYTF TGTGCCAGCAGCCCCTCCCTTAGCAGGCCCTATGGCTACACCTTC
NA TRBJ1-5 NA TRBV5-1 CASSLAEPNQPQHF TGCGCCAGCAGCTTGGCCGAGCCAAATCAGCCCCAGCATTTT
TRBD1 TRBJ1-2 NA TRBV27 CASSDRVNGYTF TGTGCCAGTAGCGACAGGGTGAATGGCTACACCTTC
NA TRBJ2-7 NA TRBV29-1 CSVEITYEQYF TGCAGCGTTGAAATCACCTACGAGCAGTACTTC
TRBD2 TRBJ2-5 NA TRBV7-6 CASSLSPGGGNQETQYF TGTGCCAGCAGCTTGTCCCCTGGGGGGGGGAACCAAGAGACCCAGTACTTC
NA TRBJ2-2 NA TRBV27 CASSFQPPTEYGELFF TGTGCCAGCAGTTTTCAACCGCCGACAGAATACGGGGAGCTGTTTTTT
TRBD2 TRBJ2-7 few TRBV19 CASSRTSGTYEQYF TGTGCCAGTAGTAGGACTAGCGGAACCTACGAGCAGTACTTC
NA TRBJ2-2 NA TRBV6-6 CAILGQGHTGELFF TGTGCCATCCTGGGTCAGGGGCACACCGGGGAGCTGTTTTTT
TRBD1 TRBJ2-3 NA TRBV2 CASSGTGARTDTQYF TGTGCCAGCAGCGGGACAGGGGCGCGCACAGATACGCAGTATTTT
TRBD1 TRBJ1-2 once TRBV6-5 CASRDRDRGPGGYTF TGTGCCAGCAGGGACCGGGACAGGGGGCCTGGAGGCTACACCTTC